The 11 T cell receptor beta chains below come from one sample, sequenced in a study of T cells expressing NK-cell markers. TCRdb reanalyzed the 5' RACE reads, giving one entry per CDR3 protein sequence and no DNA. The table for this sample gives roughly 430,000 distinct CDR3 sequences. The sequenced sample consisted of blood T cells: a sorted CD56 or NKG2C T cell subset, CD4+ or CD8+ T cells, or bulk PBMC T cells (not recorded which). These receptors were taken from a woman between 18 and 70 years old in good health.

CDR3 sequence: CASSLPGTGILYGYTF. V usage is TRBV28 and J usage is TRBJ1-2; there is no DNA to check the TCRdb D call of TRBD1. CDR1 MDHEN and CDR2 SYDVKM come from the germline V gene. CDR3 length equals 16 residues.

The gene calls are TRBV12-3 or TRBV12-4 and TRBJ1-2; the D gene TCRdb calls, TRBD1, cannot be checked with no DNA. The CDR3 extends over 17 amino acids. The CDR3 reads CASTFHSTGKLDYGYTF.

The chain employs TRBV10-3 and TRBJ2-2; there is no DNA to check the TCRdb D call of TRBD2. Germline V gene data show CDR1 as ENHRY and CDR2 as SYGVKD. The CDR3 is 15 amino acids. This CDR3 is CAISDPTQGAGELFF.

The chain uses TRBV29-1 and TRBJ2-7. The CDR3 is made up of 13 amino acids. Germline-derived CDR1 and CDR2 are SQVTM and ANQGSEA. This CDR3 is CSVEGRRPYEQYF.

The chain couples TRBV4-1 to TRBJ2-7. The CDR3 is 13 amino acids. Germline CDR1 and CDR2: MGHRA and YSYEKL. CDR3 protein: CASTPGTDYEQYF.

The J gene is TRBJ1-4, the V gene TRBV20-1; there is no DNA to check the TCRdb D call of TRBD1. CDR1 is DFQATT and CDR2 is SNEGSKA in the germline V gene (reference sequence). This CDR3 spans 14 amino acids. CDR3 loop: CSASVPPGSEKLFF.

This chain links TRBV20-1 with TRBJ1-5; no DNA is available, so the TRBD1 call from TCRdb remains unchecked. This CDR3 has 14 amino acids. Per the germline V gene, CDR1 is DFQATT and CDR2 is SNEGSKA (reference sequence). The CDR3 sequence: CSARGQGRNQPQHF.

This chain joins TRBV12-3 or TRBV12-4 and TRBJ2-1; TCRdb designates TRBD1, a call that cannot be tested without DNA. This CDR3 comprises 14 residues. The chain's CDR3 is CASRRQGAPNEQFF.

This chain links TRBV7-9 with TRBJ2-5. CDR3 length equals 14 residues. Germline CDR1 is SEHNR and CDR2 is FQNEAQ (reference sequence). CDR3 protein: CASTTGIGLARQYF.

This chain joins TRBV19 and TRBJ2-1; without DNA, the TCRdb call of TRBD1 cannot be checked. The CDR3 loop spans 16 amino acids. The germline gives CDR1 LNHDA, CDR2 SQIVND (reference sequence). The CDR3 sequence: CASSIGGVRSYNEQFF.

V gene TRBV20-1 combines with J gene TRBJ2-1; TCRdb reports TRBD1, a call that lacks DNA to check it against. The CDR3 is 15 amino acids. CDR1 is DFQATT, CDR2 SNEGSKA, per germline (reference sequence). The CDR3 spells CSARDPGSSYNEQFF.